This T cell receptor beta chain was captured in a study of T cells in Graves' hyperthyroidism and ophthalmopathy. With 2 bases clipped from V and 2 bases from J, the junction kept 4 bases outside the gene matches. The length of the CDR3 is 14 residues. Germline assignment: CDR1 GTSNPN and CDR2 SVGIG (reference sequence). TCR beta CDR3 regions were amplified from RNA transcripts. A set of HTBI primers served as the primers for a first-round RT-PCR of the TCR CDR3. TCRdb redid the calling of the multiplex PCR reads with MiXCR, one entry per CDR3 protein. The table lists around 300,000 distinct CDR3 sequences, approximately 12% of them singletons. This clonotype was observed many times.

The rearrangement links TRBV30 to TRBJ1-2; 8 bases agree with TRBD1. The sample taken for sequencing was blood. The receptor was derived from a woman aged 25 to 45 with Graves' hyperthyroidism that later progressed to Graves' ophthalmopathy. The CDR3 loop reads CAWSMGQANYGYTF. The CDR3 nucleotides are TGTGCCTGGAGTATGGGACAGGCCAACTATGGCTACACCTTC.